A single sample is the source of the 20 T cell receptor beta chains below, sequenced in a study of blood T cell repertoires in COVID-19 (TCRdb year 2020). The library was generated by the immunoSEQ multiplex PCR assay. What TCRdb holds here is the immuneACCESS table cut down to in-frame rearrangements. Part of the clones is not present; checked against another copy, under half of the missing clones reflect an unresolved V gene, and the others are unexplained. This sample is represented by about 61,000 clones; around nine tenths of them were singletons. Almost 4% of the sample belongs to the ten largest clones. Sequencing used peripheral blood. These TCRs come from a human donor in a cohort sampled during active COVID-19.

This clone was seen once. The V gene is TRBV6-5, the J gene TRBJ2-7; 9 nucleotides match TRBD1. V trimming: 6 bases; J trimming: 5 bases; junction bases outside the gene matches: 8. CDR3 length equals 14 residues. CDR1 and CDR2 (germline): MNHEY, SVGAGI. The CDR3 sequence: CASSKGQGVHEQYF. CDR3 DNA sequence: TGTGCCAGCAGCAAGGGACAGGGAGTCCACGAGCAGTACTTC.

This rearrangement joins TRBV24-1 to TRBJ1-2; D is uncertain. Germline loops: CDR1 KGHDR, CDR2 SFDVKD. This CDR3 is built from 13 residues. V was clipped by 3 bases and J by 6 bases, with 10 bases between them. The DNA of the CDR3 is TGTGCCACCAGTGATCCAGGAAATAATGGCTACACCTTC. Residues: CATSDPGNNGYTF.

This rearrangement joins TRBV27 to TRBJ2-1, with 11 bases identical to TRBD2. This CDR3 has 14 residues. Trimming at V came to 5 bases and at J to 3 bases, leaving 0 bases not matched to a gene. Looked up from germline, CDR1 is MNHEY and CDR2 is SMNVEV (reference sequence). CDR3 DNA sequence: TGTGCCAGCAGTGGGACTAGCGGCTACAATGAGCAGTTCTTC. Protein product: CASSGTSGYNEQFF.

The chain joins TRBV6-5 to TRBJ2-1; D unclear. Looked up from germline, CDR1 is MNHEY and CDR2 is SVGAGI. The CDR3 loop spans 13 amino acids. V shed 2 bases and J shed 5 bases, with 7 bases lying between them. CDR3 sequence: CASSYVSDNEQFF. The CDR3 nucleotides read TGTGCCAGCAGTTACGTTTCAGACAATGAGCAGTTCTTC.

This chain joins TRBV9 and TRBJ2-5; unclear D gene. CDR3 length equals 14 residues. The V and J ends lost 0 bases and 2 bases respectively, with 8 bases between them. CDR1 is SGDLS and CDR2 is YYNGEE in the germline V gene. CDR3 loop: CASSVDDLQETQYF. Written as DNA, the CDR3 is TGTGCCAGCAGCGTAGATGACTTGCAAGAGACCCAGTACTTC.

V and J are TRBV6-5 and TRBJ1-5; tentatively, D is TRBD1 (5 bases). The CDR3 has 14 residues. Germline values: CDR1 MNHEY, CDR2 SVGAGI. V shed 7 bases and J shed 5 bases, with 15 bases lying between them. The CDR3 sequence: CASTQGDGHQPQHF. Here the CDR3 DNA reads TGTGCCAGCACTCAAGGGGATGGTCATCAGCCCCAGCATTTT.

This chain joins TRBV28 and TRBJ2-1, with D possibly being TRBD2 (6 bases). CDR1 is MDHEN and CDR2 is SYDVKM in the germline V gene. V was pared by 3 bases and J by 5 bases, with 11 bases between. The CDR3 totals 14 residues. CDR3 sequence (DNA): TGTGCCAGCAGTTTCATCGAGCGGGACAATGAGCAGTTCTTC. It is translated as CASSFIERDNEQFF.

Concerning this clone itself: At one of its ends the junction is not consistent with the germline gene, which may arise from a read error. The chain joins TRBV6-2 or TRBV6-3 to TRBJ2-7; D is undetermined. Looked up from germline, CDR1 is MNHEY and CDR2 is SVGEGT. This CDR3 is built from 14 residues. The CDR3: CASSHTPTFNELYF. In DNA form, the CDR3 reads TGTGCCAGCAGTCATACGCCTACGTTTAACGAGCTGTACTTC.

This chain connects TRBV7-9 to TRBJ2-5; D is perhaps TRBD1 (6 bases). This CDR3 region has 15 residues. The V and J ends lost 4 bases and 2 bases respectively, with 14 bases between them. The germline V gene encodes CDR1 SEHNR and CDR2 FQNEAQ (reference sequence). The DNA for the CDR3 is TGTGCCAGCAGCTCCCCTAGGGGGACACAAGAGACCCAGTACTTC. This gives the protein CASSSPRGTQETQYF.

This clone was recorded once. The genes are TRBV19 and TRBJ2-1, with D perhaps matching TRBD1 (5 bases). The germline V gene has CDR1 LNHDA and CDR2 SQIVND (reference sequence). V was shortened by 7 bases and J by 6 bases, with 19 bases between the two germline ends. This CDR3 contains 15 residues. The CDR3 region is CASKDFGASSNEQFF. CDR3 DNA sequence: TGTGCCAGTAAGGATTTTGGGGCGTCTTCCAATGAGCAGTTCTTC.

The genes are TRBV19 and TRBJ1-2; D possibly corresponds to TRBD1 (6 bases). Germline-derived CDR1 and CDR2 are LNHDA and SQIVND (reference sequence). The V end was cut by 2 bases, the J end by 10 bases, with 14 bases between. This CDR3 has 13 amino acids. CDR3 bases: TGTGCCAGTAGTATATCGACAGGTGGAGACTACACCTTC. It codes for CASSISTGGDYTF.

This chain links TRBV27 with TRBJ2-7; TRBD1 matches 10 bases. The V segment lost 7 bases and the J segment 5 bases; nucleotides outside the gene matches: 17. Germline values: CDR1 MNHEY, CDR2 SMNVEV (reference sequence). This CDR3 is 17 amino acids long. DNA of the CDR3: TGTGCCAGCACCCCTTCTGCTGGGACAGGGGTTTCCCACGAGCAGTACTTC. This codes for CASTPSAGTGVSHEQYF.

The gene calls are TRBV28 and TRBJ2-1, with no clear D. The CDR3 has 15 amino acids. Germline V lookup: CDR1 MDHEN, CDR2 SYDVKM. V was trimmed by 2 bases and J by 6 bases, leaving 14 bases between them. The CDR3 region has the DNA TGTGCCAGCAGTTTACTAGAACGGAAACTCAATGAGCAGTTCTTC. Residues: CASSLLERKLNEQFF.

This chain uses TRBV6-6 with TRBJ1-1; D is perhaps TRBD1 (5 bases). Germline CDR1 is MNHNY and CDR2 is SVGAGI (reference sequence). Trimming removed 4 bases at V and 1 base at J, with 16 bases between. This CDR3 is 16 amino acids long. The CDR3 sequence: CASSSLPGQGNTEAFF. The CDR3 region has the DNA TGTGCCAGCAGTTCCCTCCCCGGCCAGGGGAACACTGAAGCTTTCTTT.

The V and J genes are TRBV4-3 and TRBJ2-7; 7 bases agree with TRBD1. J was trimmed by 3 bases and V by 0 bases; bases with no gene match: 11. Germline CDR1 reads LGHNA; CDR2 reads YSLEER. The CDR3 has 17 residues. The CDR3, as DNA: TGCGCCAGCAGCCAAGATTCGACAGGGTTGTTAGTCTACGAGCAGTACTTC. It yields the protein CASSQDSTGLLVYEQYF.

V and J are TRBV6-6 and TRBJ2-7, with 7 bases that match TRBD1. CDR1 is MNHNY and CDR2 is SVGAGI in the germline V gene (reference sequence). J was trimmed by 9 bases and V by 7 bases; bases with no gene match: 15. The CDR3 extends over 14 amino acids. In nucleotides, the CDR3 is TGTGCCAGCACCAAGACAGGGCCACCAGAGGGGCAGTACTTC. Amino acids: CASTKTGPPEGQYF.

This chain joins TRBV25-1 and TRBJ2-3; TRBD1 matches at 12 bases. CDR1 and CDR2 (germline): MGHDK, SYGVNS. With V trimmed by 4 bases and J by 5 bases, 4 bases remained unmatched. The CDR3 covers 15 residues. CDR3 in amino acids: CASSGGTGGGDTQYF. The CDR3 DNA sequence: TGTGCCAGCAGTGGTGGGACAGGGGGCGGAGATACGCAGTATTTT.

This clone appeared a single time. The chain recombines TRBV7-6 with TRBJ2-7; 8 nucleotides line up with TRBD2. J lost 3 bases, V lost 1 base, and 8 bases had no gene match. CDR1 is SGHVS and CDR2 is FNYEAQ in the germline V gene. The CDR3 is 16 amino acids. For the CDR3, the DNA is TGTGCCAGCAGCTTAGTACCGGGAGGGCAGCTCTACGAGCAGTACTTC. Amino acids: CASSLVPGGQLYEQYF.

This clone was seen a few times. The gene calls are TRBV6-6 and TRBJ2-7, with TRBD1 as a possible D gene (5 bases). The V gene lost 5 bases and the J gene lost 3 bases, with 8 bases spanning the gap. Per germline, CDR1 MNHNY and CDR2 SVGAGI (reference sequence). The CDR3 consists of 12 residues. CDR3 sequence (DNA): TGTGCCAGCAGTAGACAGAACTACGAGCAGTACTTC. Amino acid sequence: CASSRQNYEQYF.

The V call is TRBV3-1 (or the pseudogene TRBV3-2), the J call TRBJ2-5; a possible D gene is TRBD2 (6 bases). The length of the CDR3 is 13 residues. CDR1 is LGHDT and CDR2 is YNNKEL in the germline V gene (reference sequence). Trimming removed 4 bases from V and 3 bases from J, with 9 bases in between. CDR3 protein: CASSRREKETQYF. The CDR3, as DNA: TGTGCCAGCAGCCGGAGGGAAAAAGAGACCCAGTACTTC.